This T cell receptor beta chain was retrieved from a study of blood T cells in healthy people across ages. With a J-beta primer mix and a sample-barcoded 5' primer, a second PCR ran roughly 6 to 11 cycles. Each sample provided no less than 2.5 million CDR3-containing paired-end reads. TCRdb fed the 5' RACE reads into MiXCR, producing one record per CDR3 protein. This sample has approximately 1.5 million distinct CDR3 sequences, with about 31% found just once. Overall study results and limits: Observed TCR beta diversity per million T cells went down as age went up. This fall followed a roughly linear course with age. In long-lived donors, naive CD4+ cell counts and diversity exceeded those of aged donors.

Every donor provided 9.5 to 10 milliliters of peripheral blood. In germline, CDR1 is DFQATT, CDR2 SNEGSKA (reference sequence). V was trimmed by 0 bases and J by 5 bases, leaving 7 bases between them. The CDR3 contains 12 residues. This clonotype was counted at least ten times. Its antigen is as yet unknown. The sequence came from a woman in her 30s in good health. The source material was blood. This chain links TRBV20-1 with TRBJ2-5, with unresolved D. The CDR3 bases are TGCAGTGCTAGAGATTTGAGGGAGACCCAGTACTTC. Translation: CSARDLRETQYF.